This T cell receptor (beta chain) was sequenced during a study of cytomegalovirus exposure and HLA in healthy donors. The overall study: Inside one of the first data releases sat about 85 million unique TCRs taken from HLA-typed donors.

The CDR3 runs 14 residues. Germline values: CDR1 SGDLS, CDR2 YYNGEE. Findings and caveats of the study: It was about 150 TCR beta chains that were listed as cytomegalovirus-associated.

PCR employed 60 Vbeta and 13 Jbeta primers. The table came from immunoSEQ multiplex PCR; TCRdb's copy has only in-frame clones and leaves some out. The data show 95,000 to 150,000 clones, about three quarters seen once. A remark on this clone: Its antigen remains unknown.

The V gene is TRBV9, the J gene TRBJ2-5, with D unclear. The J call may be wrong; the DNA end is better matched by TRBJ2-7. The sequence came from a woman in her 40s in good health and CMV-seropositive. Sequences were obtained from PBMCs. CDR3 amino acids: CASSVEPDSYEQYF. In DNA form, the CDR3 reads TGTGCCAGCAGCGTAGAGCCAGACTCCTACGAGCAGTACTTC.